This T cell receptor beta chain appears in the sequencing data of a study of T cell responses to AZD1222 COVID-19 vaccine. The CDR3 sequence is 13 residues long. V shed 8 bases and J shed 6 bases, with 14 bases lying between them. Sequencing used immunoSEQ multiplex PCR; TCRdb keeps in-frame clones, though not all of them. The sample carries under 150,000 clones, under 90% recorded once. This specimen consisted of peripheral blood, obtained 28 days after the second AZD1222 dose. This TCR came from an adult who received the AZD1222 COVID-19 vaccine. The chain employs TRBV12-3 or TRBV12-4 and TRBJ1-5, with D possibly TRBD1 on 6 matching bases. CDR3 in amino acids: CASLRGAGQPQHF. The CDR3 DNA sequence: TGTGCCAGCCTGAGGGGGGCAGGTCAGCCCCAGCATTTT.